This passage covers 24 T cell receptor beta chains from one sample sequenced in a study of blood T cell repertoires in COVID-19. Generated by immunoSEQ multiplex PCR, the TCRdb table keeps only in-frame clones and is missing some. The table records 95,000 to 150,000 clones, 82% of them present only once. The specimen sequenced was peripheral blood. These receptors all come from a woman between 70 and 85 years old with acute or convalescent COVID-19.

The chain joins TRBV9 to TRBJ1-2; possible D gene TRBD1, 5 bases. V was cut by 4 bases and J by 2 bases, with 21 bases left in between. Per germline, CDR1 SGDLS and CDR2 YYNGEE. The CDR3 has 17 amino acids. The DNA of the CDR3 is TGTGCCAGCAGCTCTAGAACCGCGGGACCCTCGAACTATGGCTACACCTTC. Its protein is CASSSRTAGPSNYGYTF.

The CDR3 sequence is CASSRLAGGVTQYF. CDR3 nucleotide sequence: TGTGCCAGCAGCCGACTAGCGGGGGGAGTTACGCAGTATTTT. The chain joins TRBV13 to TRBJ2-3; 13 bases are shared with TRBD2. CDR1 and CDR2 from the germline V gene are PRHDT and FYEKMQ (reference sequence). This CDR3 is 14 amino acids long. The V gene end was trimmed by 5 bases and the J gene end by 8 bases; junction bases not matched to a gene: 4.

The CDR3 DNA reads as TGTGCCAGCAGCGTTATGGGACAGTTCTCCTACGAGCAGTACTTC. It encodes CASSVMGQFSYEQYF. The V gene is TRBV11-2, the J gene TRBJ2-7; the match to TRBD1 covers 7 bases. The CDR3 sequence is 15 residues long. Germline V gives CDR1 SGHAT, CDR2 FQNNGV. Unmatched junction bases numbered 7, after V lost 5 bases and J lost 0 bases.

This chain uses TRBV20-1 with TRBJ1-4, with 7 bases identical to TRBD1. This CDR3 contains 13 residues. J lost 8 bases, V lost 3 bases, and 6 bases had no gene match. Germline assignment: CDR1 DFQATT and CDR2 SNEGSKA (reference sequence). The DNA of the CDR3 is TGCAGTGCTAGTAGGAGGGACAGCGAAAAACTGTTTTTT. Translation gives CSASRRDSEKLFF.

This clone was observed once. The chain employs TRBV27 and TRBJ2-1; tentatively, D is TRBD1 (6 bases). The CDR3 extends over 12 amino acids. Per germline, CDR1 MNHEY and CDR2 SMNVEV (reference sequence). V lost 3 bases and J lost 6, with 6 bases in between. CDR3 sequence (DNA): TGTGCCAGCAGTTTGGACAGCAATGAGCAGTTCTTC. It translates to CASSLDSNEQFF.

The V call is TRBV7-2, the J call TRBJ2-5; D unclear. V was trimmed by 2 bases and J by 3 bases, leaving 7 bases between them. CDR3 length: 13 residues. The V gene's germline CDR1 is SGHTA and CDR2 FQGNSA. CDR3 residues: CASSLSPEETQYF. As DNA, the CDR3 is TGTGCCAGCAGCTTAAGCCCCGAAGAGACCCAGTACTTC.

Only one count was recorded for this clone. The chain is built from TRBV5-1 and TRBJ2-1, with TRBD2 identical over 9 bases. The CDR3 totals 16 residues. V lost 6 bases, J lost 2 bases, and 9 bases stayed unmatched. Germline V gene sequence: CDR1 SGHRS, CDR2 YFSETQ. CDR3 sequence: CASTPGAGGTYNEQFF. The CDR3 DNA follows: TGCGCCAGCACCCCGGGGGCGGGGGGGACCTACAATGAGCAGTTCTTC.

The CDR3 sequence is CASSQVHHSGGASFGTGELFF. CDR3 in DNA: TGTGCCAGCAGCCAAGTCCACCATAGCGGGGGGGCCTCGTTTGGCACCGGGGAGCTGTTTTTT. The chain has TRBV4-2 and TRBJ2-2, with 11 positions matching TRBD2. With V trimmed by 1 base and J by 4 bases, 17 bases remained unmatched. The length of the CDR3 is 21 residues. From germline, CDR1 is LGHNA and CDR2 YNFKEQ.

This clone was recorded a few times. V gene TRBV7-3 combines with J gene TRBJ2-1, with a weak D call TRBD1 (6 bases). V was trimmed by 9 bases and J by 3 bases, leaving 18 bases between them. The germline CDR1 and CDR2 sequences are SGHTA and FQGTGA. The CDR3 sequence is 15 residues long. CDR3 sequence reads: CASSTQGNLYNEQFF. The CDR3 DNA follows: TGTGCCAGTTCCACACAGGGTAACCTCTACAATGAGCAGTTCTTC.

The chain uses TRBV7-9 and TRBJ1-1, with no clear D. The V end lost 4 bases, the J end lost 3 bases, and 9 bases lay between the germline ends. The CDR3 extends over 13 amino acids. Germline V gives CDR1 SEHNR, CDR2 FQNEAQ (reference sequence). The CDR3 nucleotides are TGTGCCAGCAGCTCAACGTTAGACACTGAAGCTTTCTTT. Amino acids: CASSSTLDTEAFF.

The chain joins TRBV6-4 to TRBJ1-1, with 12 positions matching TRBD1. V was pared by 6 bases and J by 4 bases, with 6 bases of the junction left unmatched. CDR1 is MRHNA and CDR2 is SNTAGT in the germline V gene. The CDR3 covers 15 residues. The CDR3 nucleotides read TGTGCCAGCAGCCGGGACAGGGGGCTTGGCACTGAAGCTTTCTTT. Translated: CASSRDRGLGTEAFF.

The V call is TRBV5-1, the J call TRBJ2-5; D possibly corresponds to TRBD2 (6 bases). Germline V gene lookup returns CDR1 SGHRS and CDR2 YFSETQ. There are 13 residues in the CDR3. Trimming pared 3 bases from V and 5 bases from J, leaving 11 bases between. Written as DNA, the CDR3 is TGCGCCAGCAGCTCGCGGGGCGGGGAGACCCAGTACTTC. It translates to CASSSRGGETQYF.

The V and J genes are TRBV2 and TRBJ1-5; D is unclear. The CDR3 spans 13 residues. The germline V gene encodes CDR1 SNHLY and CDR2 FYNNEI. Trimming cost V 4 bases and J 1 base, with 5 bases left between them. CDR3 protein: CASSAVSNQPQHF. For the CDR3, the DNA is TGTGCCAGCAGTGCCGTAAGCAATCAGCCCCAGCATTTT.

The V and J genes are TRBV10-1 and TRBJ1-3, with a weak D call TRBD1 (6 bases). Germline CDR1 reads WNHNN; CDR2 reads SYGVQD (reference sequence). CDR3 length: 16 amino acids. V was pared by 7 bases and J by 4 bases, with 20 bases between. CDR3 residues: CASTPRGGAGGNTIYF. CDR3 nucleotides: TGCGCCAGCACCCCGAGGGGGGGGGCTGGCGGAAACACCATATATTTT.

The chain recombines TRBV30 with TRBJ2-3, with unresolved D. The CDR3 has 12 residues. Germline CDR1 is GTSNPN and CDR2 is SVGIG (reference sequence). Trimming cost V 2 bases and J 4 bases, with 7 bases left between them. CDR3 protein: CAWSRSPDTQYF. The DNA for the CDR3 is TGTGCCTGGAGTAGGAGCCCAGATACGCAGTATTTT.

The chain employs TRBV18 and TRBJ1-2; 9 bases are shared with TRBD1. Germline V lookup: CDR1 KGHSH, CDR2 LQKENI. V lost 2 bases, J lost 8 bases, and 15 bases stayed unmatched. The CDR3 runs to 17 residues. CDR3 in DNA: TGTGCCAGCTCACCATCCGCGGGCCAACAGGGGGCGCAGGGCTACACCTTC. Amino acid sequence: CASSPSAGQQGAQGYTF.

The chain links TRBV7-2 to TRBJ2-5; TRBD2 matches 12 bases. V lost 5 bases and J lost 2; bases outside the gene matches: 9. CDR1 and CDR2 (germline): SGHTA, FQGNSA. The CDR3 extends over 17 amino acids. The CDR3 spells CASSQTWTSGAQETQYF. The DNA for the CDR3 is TGTGCCAGCAGCCAAACATGGACTAGCGGGGCTCAAGAGACCCAGTACTTC.

The chain uses TRBV9 and TRBJ1-2, with 12 bases matching TRBD1. CDR3 length equals 15 residues. Germline V gene sequence: CDR1 SGDLS, CDR2 YYNGEE. V trimming: 0 bases; J trimming: 5 bases; junction bases outside the gene matches: 2. The CDR3 region has the DNA TGTGCCAGCAGCGTAGAGGGACAGGGGGCTTATGGCTACACCTTC. This translates into CASSVEGQGAYGYTF.

The genes are TRBV2 and TRBJ1-2, with D perhaps matching TRBD1 (5 bases). The CDR3 extends over 13 amino acids. Germline V gives CDR1 SNHLY, CDR2 FYNNEI. Between the trimmed V and J ends, which lost 8 bases and 6 bases, there was a span of 16 bases. The CDR3 sequence is CASGGMKGNGYTF. CDR3 sequence (DNA): TGTGCCAGCGGAGGGATGAAGGGGAATGGCTACACCTTC.

The CDR3 region is CASSQLLPTSGVDNEQFF. In nucleotides, the CDR3 is TGCGCCAGCAGCCAACTCCTCCCGACTAGCGGGGTGGACAATGAGCAGTTCTTC. V gene TRBV4-3 combines with J gene TRBJ2-1; 11 nucleotides agree with TRBD2. Per germline, CDR1 LGHNA and CDR2 YSLEER. After removal of 2 bases from V and 5 bases from J, the junction contained 11 bases not matched to a gene. This CDR3 spans 18 amino acids.

This sequence joins TRBV5-1 and TRBJ1-1; the D gene is possibly TRBD1 (6 bases). The germline gives CDR1 SGHRS, CDR2 YFSETQ. The CDR3 is made up of 16 amino acids. Trimming took off 0 bases at V and 5 bases at J, with 17 bases between the two ends. The CDR3 nucleotides are TGCGCCAGCAGCTTGGGAGGACAGAGGGGCACTACTGAAGCTTTCTTT. Translated, it gives CASSLGGQRGTTEAFF.

This chain uses TRBV7-9 with TRBJ1-1; a possible D gene is TRBD1 (6 bases). Trimming stripped 4 bases from V and 2 bases from J, with 17 bases between. CDR3 size: 16 residues. Germline V CDR1 and CDR2: SEHNR, FQNEAQ (reference sequence). The CDR3 coding sequence is TGTGCCAGCAGCTCCCCACAGGGTGGGATAAACACTGAAGCTTTCTTT. Translating it yields CASSSPQGGINTEAFF.

J is TRBJ1-1 and V is TRBV5-1; the match to TRBD1 covers 7 bases. Germline V CDR1 and CDR2: SGHRS, YFSETQ. Unmatched junction bases numbered 11, after V lost 4 bases and J lost 5 bases. This CDR3 spans 15 amino acids. The CDR3 DNA follows: TGCGCCAGCAGCGATGGGACAGTCGCCTGGACTGAAGCTTTCTTT. It codes for CASSDGTVAWTEAFF.

The chain combines TRBV5-1 with TRBJ1-1; D gene ambiguous. The germline V gene encodes CDR1 SGHRS and CDR2 YFSETQ. Trimming left V 0 bases short and J 5 bases short, with 11 bases between. The CDR3 is made up of 14 amino acids. The DNA for the CDR3 is TGCGCCAGCAGCTTGGTTGACACGGCGACTGAAGCTTTCTTT. Amino acid sequence: CASSLVDTATEAFF.